The sequence of this T cell receptor beta chain was determined in a study of OX40 agonist ivuxolimab in advanced cancers. Repertoires were generated with immunoSEQ multiplex PCR, while TCRdb's copy carries only in-frame clones and drops some. The profile shows around 46,000 clones, around 77% of them singletons. V lost 4 bases, J lost 3 bases, and 16 bases lay in between. Germline loops: CDR1 MDHEN, CDR2 SYDVKM. This CDR3 spans 16 amino acids. Sample: CD4+ or CD8+ T cells sorted from blood, taken in a trial of the OX40 agonist ivuxolimab. This receptor was identified in an adult with an advanced solid tumor such as melanoma, head and neck, liver or kidney cancer. The rearrangement links TRBV28 to TRBJ1-5, with D uncertain. In DNA, the CDR3 is TGTGCCAGCAGTTCGCCTTGGAGGGATAACAATCAGCCCCAGCATTTT. It is translated as CASSSPWRDNNQPQHF.